This T cell receptor (beta chain) emerged from a study of blood T cell repertoires in COVID-19. Study context: Spain, Italy and the United States supplied samples that represented acute and convalescent COVID-19. From T cells, B-cell-depleted T cells, or PBMCs came the material, which was cDNA or gDNA.

In germline, CDR1 is MNHEY, CDR2 SVGAGI. The V end lost 2 bases, the J end lost 5 bases, and 15 bases lay between the germline ends. CDR3 size: 15 residues. In the original processing: Reference gene primer amplification gave estimated nucleated cell counts. Using immunoSEQ multiplex PCR, the repertoire was profiled, and TCRdb retains in-frame clones only, with some absent. The V and J calls and clone size are taken from that table; D and trimming were inferred from the DNA. Among more than 65,000 clones, about 70% were seen once, and the ten largest hold less than 20%. This receptor was taken from a woman of 80 years or more with active or convalescent COVID-19. The V gene is TRBV6-5, the J gene TRBJ1-1, with D perhaps TRBD1 (5 bases). Material: peripheral blood. The CDR3 nucleotides read TGTGCCAGCAGTTACCTGGGACCGGCGGGGACTGAAGCTTTCTTT. This gives the protein CASSYLGPAGTEAFF.